The clone carrying this T cell receptor (beta chain) occurred many times. The sample is drawn from a study of CD8 T cells in ankylosing spondylitis. CDR3 length: 17 amino acids. Trimming cost V 3 bases and J 0 bases; bases outside gene matches: 10. Germline lookup yields CDR1 DFQATT and CDR2 SNEGSKA (reference sequence). TCRdb reprocessed the 5' RACE reads via MiXCR and lists one record per CDR3 protein. The table includes about 250,000 distinct CDR3 sequences, roughly 32% detected once. Input material: blood, either unsorted or a sorted T cell fraction (not recorded which). V and J are TRBV20-1 and TRBJ1-4; TRBD1 agrees at 7 bases. This receptor was identified in a male donor with ankylosing spondylitis or in good health (not recorded which). The CDR3 bases are TGCAGTGCTAGCCCACAGGGGCCGGATGCAACTAATGAAAAACTGTTTTTT. Translated, it gives CSASPQGPDATNEKLFF.